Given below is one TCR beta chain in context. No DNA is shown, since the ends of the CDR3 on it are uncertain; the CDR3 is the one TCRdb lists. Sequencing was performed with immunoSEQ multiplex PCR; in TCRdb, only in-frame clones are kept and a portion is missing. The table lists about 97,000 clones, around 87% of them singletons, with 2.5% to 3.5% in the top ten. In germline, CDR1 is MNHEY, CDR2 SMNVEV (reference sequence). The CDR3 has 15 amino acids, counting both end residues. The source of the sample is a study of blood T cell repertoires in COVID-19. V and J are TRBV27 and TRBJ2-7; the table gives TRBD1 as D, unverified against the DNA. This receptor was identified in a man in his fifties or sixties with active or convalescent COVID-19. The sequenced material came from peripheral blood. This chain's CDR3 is CASTLVGTGNLEQHF.